The 16 T cell receptor beta chains below come from one sample, sequenced in a study of OX40 agonist ivuxolimab in advanced cancers. Data came from immunoSEQ multiplex PCR; TCRdb stores just in-frame clones and leaves some out. The table shows 50,000 to 60,000 clones, with around 81% occurring only once. The sequencing here drew on CD4+ or CD8+ T cells sorted from blood, taken in a trial of the OX40 agonist ivuxolimab. All receptors derive from an adult with an advanced solid tumor such as melanoma, head and neck, liver or kidney cancer.

V usage is TRBV2 and J usage is TRBJ2-1, with D unclear. The CDR3 is made up of 12 amino acids. Trimming left V 6 bases short and J 4 bases short, with 7 bases between. Germline CDR1 is SNHLY and CDR2 is FYNNEI. The CDR3 DNA reads TGTGCCAGCAGCTCAAGATACAATGAGCAGTTCTTC. Its translation is CASSSRYNEQFF.

The chain combines TRBV7-9 with TRBJ2-5; D gene ambiguous. The V and J ends lost 4 bases and 3 bases respectively, with 15 bases between them. Germline assignment: CDR1 SEHNR and CDR2 FQNEAQ (reference sequence). CDR3 length: 15 residues. CDR3 nucleotides: TGTGCCAGCAGCTCCGGGTGGGGTGGTGAAGAGACCCAGTACTTC. Translation: CASSSGWGGEETQYF.

The chain couples TRBV5-4 to TRBJ2-7; 7 bases match TRBD1. The germline V gene encodes CDR1 SGHNT and CDR2 YYREEE (reference sequence). The CDR3 covers 14 residues. The J segment lost 2 bases and the V segment lost 4 bases, leaving 6 bases of the junction unmatched. CDR3 coding DNA: TGTGCCAGCAGCAAAGGACAGGAAGCCTACGAGCAGTACTTC. This encodes CASSKGQEAYEQYF.

This clone occurred a few times. The V gene is TRBV19, the J gene TRBJ1-4; D gene ambiguous. Germline CDR1 and CDR2: LNHDA and SQIVND (reference sequence). CDR3 length: 18 amino acids. Trimming removed 2 bases from V and 0 bases from J, with 16 bases in between. The CDR3 reads CASSITPPTSSTNEKLFF. In nucleotides, the CDR3 is TGTGCCAGTAGTATAACCCCCCCAACGAGTTCAACTAATGAAAAACTGTTTTTT.

This chain connects TRBV28 to TRBJ2-3; 7 bases map to TRBD2. Germline V gene data show CDR1 as MDHEN and CDR2 as SYDVKM. The trim removed 4 bases at V and 5 bases at J, leaving 9 bases unmatched. The CDR3 has 15 residues. CDR3 bases: TGTGCCAGCAGTTCCGGGGGGTTAGCGGGAGATACGCAGTATTTT. Translated: CASSSGGLAGDTQYF.

The rearrangement joins TRBV19 to TRBJ2-3, with 9 bases aligning to TRBD2. The CDR3 consists of 14 residues. Germline loops: CDR1 LNHDA, CDR2 SQIVND (reference sequence). V lost 4 bases and J lost 2; bases outside the gene matches: 1. The CDR3 here is CASSTGLATDTQYF. DNA of the CDR3: TGTGCCAGTAGTACGGGACTAGCCACAGATACGCAGTATTTT.

The chain is built from TRBV29-1 and TRBJ2-3; a possible D gene is TRBD2 (6 bases). Germline V gene lookup returns CDR1 SQVTM and CDR2 ANQGSEA. V lost 1 base and J 4 bases, leaving 12 bases between the germline ends. The CDR3 extends over 14 amino acids. CDR3 nucleotide sequence: TGCAGCGTTGAAGGCGGGGCAGGACCAGATACGCAGTATTTT. Translating gives CSVEGGAGPDTQYF.

This clone was counted between two and nine times. This chain uses TRBV2 with TRBJ1-2, with 7 positions matching TRBD1. Trimming took 4 bases from V and 5 from J; bases not matched to a gene: 7. The CDR3 is made up of 14 amino acids. Germline CDR1 and CDR2: SNHLY and FYNNEI. CDR3 DNA: TGTGCCAGCAGTGGATACGGGACAGAATATGGCTACACCTTC. Amino acids: CASSGYGTEYGYTF.

This clone was observed a handful of times. The J gene is TRBJ1-2, the V gene TRBV2; 8 bases agree with TRBD1. The germline V gene encodes CDR1 SNHLY and CDR2 FYNNEI. J was trimmed by 0 bases and V by 6 bases; bases with no gene match: 9. The CDR3 runs to 16 residues. CDR3 DNA sequence: TGTGCCAGCAGGGACCGACAGGGGAAGGCTAACTATGGCTACACCTTC. Translated, it gives CASRDRQGKANYGYTF. Supplemented by reference TRBV2 and TRBJ1-2, the full variable domain reads EPEVTQTPSHQVTQMGQEVILRCVPISNHLYFYWYRQILGQKVEFLVSFYNNEISEKSEIFDDQFSVERPDGSNFTLKIRSTKLEDSAMYFCASRDRQGKANYGYTFGSGTRLTVV.

This chain joins TRBV29-1 and TRBJ2-1; 9 nucleotides match TRBD1. The CDR3 loop spans 15 amino acids. Trimming cost V 3 bases and J 3 bases; bases outside gene matches: 6. CDR1 is SQVTM, CDR2 ANQGSEA, per germline. The CDR3 is CSVDPTGQGYNEQFF. CDR3 bases: TGCAGCGTTGACCCCACGGGACAGGGCTACAATGAGCAGTTCTTC.

The V gene is TRBV9, the J gene TRBJ2-3, with no clear D. The CDR3 runs 14 residues. The germline CDR1 and CDR2 sequences are SGDLS and YYNGEE. V gave up 3 bases and J gave up 0 bases, with 8 bases separating them. The CDR3 loop is CASSAYRSTDTQYF. CDR3 DNA: TGTGCCAGCAGCGCTTACCGGAGCACAGATACGCAGTATTTT.

This chain joins TRBV27 and TRBJ2-1; the D is unclear. The CDR3 has 16 amino acids. Germline assignment: CDR1 MNHEY and CDR2 SMNVEV (reference sequence). CDR3 nucleotides: TGTCCTTACCGCGCCCCTCCGGACCCCGCTACCAATGAGCAGTTCTTC. Its translation: CPYRAPPDPATNEQFF.

Regarding this clone: A read error may account for a junction end that differs from germline. This chain links TRBV19 with TRBJ1-6; D is uncertain. Per germline, CDR1 LNHDA and CDR2 SQIVND (reference sequence). CDR3 length: 15 amino acids. The CDR3 nucleotides read TGTGCCGGTAGCTCTGGTGCCATTAATAATTCACCCCTCCACTTT. This encodes CAGSSGAINNSPLHF.

The rearrangement joins TRBV19 to TRBJ2-3; D not resolved. Germline V gene sequence: CDR1 LNHDA, CDR2 SQIVND (reference sequence). The length of the CDR3 is 14 residues. The V gene lost 7 bases and the J gene lost 0 bases, with 11 bases spanning the gap. CDR3 sequence: CASKLGPSTDTQYF. As DNA, the CDR3 is TGTGCCAGTAAGTTGGGCCCTAGCACAGATACGCAGTATTTT.

Only one count was recorded for this clone. The chain has TRBV28 and TRBJ2-5; 7 bases line up with TRBD2. The CDR3 length is 15 residues. The V gene end was trimmed by 5 bases and the J gene end by 7 bases; junction bases not matched to a gene: 13. The germline CDR1 and CDR2 sequences are MDHEN and SYDVKM. CDR3 sequence (DNA): TGTGCCAGCAGTAAACGGGAGGCCCCACCGGGGACCCAGTACTTC. It is translated as CASSKREAPPGTQYF.

The rearrangement joins TRBV4-1 to TRBJ2-3; 9 nucleotides agree with TRBD1. With V trimmed by 5 bases and J by 1 base, 7 bases remained unmatched. This CDR3 contains 16 residues. Germline CDR1 MGHRA, CDR2 YSYEKL. The CDR3 sequence is CASSSRQGGRTDTQYF. DNA of the CDR3: TGCGCCAGCAGCTCCCGACAGGGGGGACGCACAGATACGCAGTATTTT.